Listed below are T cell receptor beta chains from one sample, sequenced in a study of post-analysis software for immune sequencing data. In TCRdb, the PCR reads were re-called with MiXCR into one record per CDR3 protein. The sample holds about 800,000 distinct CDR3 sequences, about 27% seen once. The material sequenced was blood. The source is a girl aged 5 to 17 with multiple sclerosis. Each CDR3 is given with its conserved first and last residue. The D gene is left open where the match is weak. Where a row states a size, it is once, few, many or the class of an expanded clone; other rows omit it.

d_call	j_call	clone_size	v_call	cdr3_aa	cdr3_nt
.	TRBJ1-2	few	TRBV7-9	CAGGVGGNYGYTF	TGTGCCGGCGGGGTCGGGGGAAACTATGGCTACACCTTC
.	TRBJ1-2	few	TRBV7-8	CASSLALGSGYTF	TGTGCCAGCAGCTTAGCGCTCGGGTCTGGCTACACCTTC
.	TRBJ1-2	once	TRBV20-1	CSAPTRAGDLRGYTF	TGCAGTGCTCCCACGAGGGCAGGGGATTTGCGGGGCTACACCTTC
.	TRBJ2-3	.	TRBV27	CASSLSGGSYTDTQYF	TGTGCCAGCAGTTTATCAGGGGGGTCTTACACAGATACGCAGTATTTT
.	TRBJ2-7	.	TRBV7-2	CASSLDLSSYEQYF	TGTGCCAGCAGCTTAGACCTCAGCTCCTACGAGCAGTACTTC
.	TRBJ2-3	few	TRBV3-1	CASRSGWNTQYF	TGTGCCAGCAGGTCCGGGTGGAATACGCAGTATTTT
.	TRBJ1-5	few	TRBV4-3	CASSQVRGTQPQHF	TGCGCCAGCAGCCAAGTCCGGGGGACGCAGCCCCAGCATTTT
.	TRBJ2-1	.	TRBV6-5	CASSADGPGFYEQFF	TGTGCCAGCAGTGCCGATGGGCCGGGATTCTATGAGCAGTTCTTC
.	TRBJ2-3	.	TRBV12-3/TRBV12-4	CATLAGGIDTQYF	TGTGCCACCTTGGCAGGGGGGATAGATACGCAGTATTTT
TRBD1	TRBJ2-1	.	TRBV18	CASSPPNRGQTGFF	TGTGCCAGCTCACCACCGAACAGGGGCCAAACGGGGTTCTTC
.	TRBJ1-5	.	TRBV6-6	CASSYSGGRISNQPQHF	TGTGCCAGCAGTTACTCTGGGGGCCGGATTAGCAATCAGCCCCAGCATTTT
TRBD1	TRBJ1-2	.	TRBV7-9	CASSLSGQGPYGYTF	TGTGCCAGCAGCTTATCAGGACAGGGACCCTATGGCTACACCTTC
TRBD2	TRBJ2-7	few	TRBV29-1	CSVDVAGAYEQYF	TGCAGCGTTGATGTAGCGGGTGCCTACGAGCAGTACTTC
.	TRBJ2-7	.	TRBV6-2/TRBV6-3	CASSYGLALSYEQYF	TGTGCCAGCAGTTACGGGCTAGCGCTCTCCTACGAGCAGTACTTC
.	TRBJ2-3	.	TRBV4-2	CASSQVRPSDTQYF	TGTGCCAGCAGCCAAGTTCGACCGTCCGATACGCAGTATTTT
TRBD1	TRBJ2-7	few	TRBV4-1	CASSPRDSSSSYEQYF	TGCGCCAGCAGCCCACGGGACAGTTCGAGCTCCTACGAGCAGTACTTC
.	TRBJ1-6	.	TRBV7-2	CASSSSRVTPLHF	TGTGCCAGCAGCTCTAGCAGGGTGACACCCCTCCACTTT
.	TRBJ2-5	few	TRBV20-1	CSADRPQETQYF	TGCAGTGCCGACCGGCCCCAAGAGACCCAGTACTTC
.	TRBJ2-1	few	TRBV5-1	CASSFFDLNNEQFF	TGCGCCAGCAGCTTTTTTGACCTCAACAATGAGCAGTTCTTC
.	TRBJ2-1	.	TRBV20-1	CSARVRGYNEQFF	TGCAGTGCTAGAGTACGCGGATACAATGAGCAGTTCTTC
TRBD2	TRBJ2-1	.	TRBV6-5	CASSFRGGTSVYNEQFF	TGTGCCAGCAGTTTCCGGGGTGGGACTAGCGTTTACAATGAGCAGTTCTTC
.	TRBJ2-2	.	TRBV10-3	CAIRVGTGELFF	TGTGCCATCAGGGTGGGGACCGGGGAGCTGTTTTTT
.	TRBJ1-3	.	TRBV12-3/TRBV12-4	CASSLGGGWSGNTIYF	TGTGCCAGCAGTTTAGGCGGGGGGTGGTCTGGAAACACCATATATTTT
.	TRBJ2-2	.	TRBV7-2	CASSERVPNTGELFF	TGTGCCAGCAGCGAGAGGGTCCCCAACACCGGGGAGCTGTTTTTT
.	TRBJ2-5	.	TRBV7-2	CASSLGESSQYF	TGTGCCAGCAGCCTCGGGGAGTCGTCACAGTACTTC
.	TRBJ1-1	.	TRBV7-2	CASSLDRPGMNTEAFF	TGTGCCAGCAGCTTAGATCGTCCAGGCATGAACACTGAAGCTTTCTTT
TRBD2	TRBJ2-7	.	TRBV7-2	CASSLLMAGGVTEQYF	TGTGCCAGCAGCTTATTGATGGCGGGGGGAGTGACCGAGCAGTACTTC
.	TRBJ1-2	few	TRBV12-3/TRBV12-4	CASTPLGGIATNYGYTF	TGTGCCAGCACTCCACTCGGGGGGATCGCGACTAACTATGGCTACACCTTC
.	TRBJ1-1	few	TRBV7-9	CASSLAMNTEAFF	TGTGCCAGCAGCTTAGCGATGAACACTGAAGCTTTCTTT
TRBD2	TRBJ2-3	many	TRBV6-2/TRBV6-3	CASSYTSGTDTQYF	TGTGCCAGCAGCTACACTAGCGGCACAGATACGCAGTATTTT
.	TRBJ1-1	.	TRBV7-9	CASSLPQTNTEAFF	TGTGCCAGCAGCTTACCGCAAACGAACACTGAAGCTTTCTTT
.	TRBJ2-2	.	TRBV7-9	CASSSHGELFF	TGTGCCAGCAGCTCCCACGGGGAGCTGTTTTTT
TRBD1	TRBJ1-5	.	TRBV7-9	CASSRDRGSQPQHF	TGTGCCAGCAGCCGTGACAGGGGCTCCCAGCCCCAGCATTTT
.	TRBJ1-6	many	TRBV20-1	CSATRAGGAWNSPLHF	TGCAGTGCCACCAGGGCGGGGGGCGCCTGGAATTCACCCCTCCACTTT
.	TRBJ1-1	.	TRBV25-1	CADISGMLNTEAFF	TGTGCCGACATCTCGGGCATGCTGAACACTGAAGCTTTCTTT
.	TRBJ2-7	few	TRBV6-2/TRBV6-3	CASRNSGSQTYEQYF	TGTGCCAGCAGGAACTCCGGGTCGCAAACCTACGAGCAGTACTTC
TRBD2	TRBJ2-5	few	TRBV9	CASSLGRSGRRETQYF	TGTGCCAGCAGCCTCGGGAGGAGCGGGAGGCGTGAGACCCAGTACTTC
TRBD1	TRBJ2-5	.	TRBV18	CASSPRDRRETQYF	TGTGCCAGCTCCCCCCGGGACAGGCGAGAGACCCAGTACTTC
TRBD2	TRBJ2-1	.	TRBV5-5	CASSLTSGREGFF	TGTGCCAGCAGCTTGACTAGCGGGAGAGAGGGGTTCTTC
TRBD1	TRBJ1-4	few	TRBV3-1	CASSQGPTGGVEKLFF	TGTGCCAGCAGCCAGGGACCGACAGGGGGTGTTGAAAAACTGTTTTTT
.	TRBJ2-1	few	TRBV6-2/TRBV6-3	CASSHTGEQFF	TGTGCCAGCAGCCATACGGGTGAGCAGTTCTTC
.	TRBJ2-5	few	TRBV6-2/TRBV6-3	CASSTLTKPDRETQYF	TGTGCCAGCAGCACCCTCACCAAGCCGGACAGAGAGACCCAGTACTTC
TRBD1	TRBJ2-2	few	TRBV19	CARILIVTRDRVNTGELFF	TGTGCCAGGATTTTGATCGTTACCCGGGACAGGGTGAACACCGGGGAGCTGTTTTTT
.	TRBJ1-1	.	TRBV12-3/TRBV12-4	CASSYQAMNTEAFF	TGTGCCAGCAGTTACCAGGCTATGAACACTGAAGCTTTCTTT
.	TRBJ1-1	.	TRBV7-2	CASSSSTGATTEAFF	TGTGCCAGCAGCTCTTCGACAGGAGCTACTACTGAAGCTTTCTTT
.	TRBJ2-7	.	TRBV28	CASDTGLREQYF	TGTGCCAGCGACACGGGACTTCGGGAGCAGTACTTC
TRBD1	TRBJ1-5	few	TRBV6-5	CASRTGGVGNQPQHF	TGTGCCAGCAGAACAGGGGGAGTGGGCAATCAGCCCCAGCATTTT
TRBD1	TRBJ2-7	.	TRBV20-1	CSASSGAGGVGEQYF	TGCAGTGCTAGTTCCGGGGCAGGGGGAGTGGGGGAGCAGTACTTC
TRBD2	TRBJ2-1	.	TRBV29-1	CSVSRRLAGEGIEQFF	TGCAGCGTTAGTCGTCGCCTAGCGGGAGAAGGGATTGAGCAGTTCTTC
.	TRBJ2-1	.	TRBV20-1	CSAATGSNEQFF	TGCAGTGCTGCGACAGGCTCCAATGAGCAGTTCTTC
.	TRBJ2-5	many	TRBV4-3	CASSQGADGPQETQYF	TGCGCCAGCAGCCAAGGGGCAGACGGACCCCAAGAGACCCAGTACTTC
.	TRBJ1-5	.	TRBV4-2	CASSQESGLKNQPQHF	TGTGCCAGCAGCCAAGAGTCCGGGTTGAAAAATCAGCCCCAGCATTTT